This is a list of T cell receptor beta chains from one sample in a study of OX40 agonist ivuxolimab in advanced cancers. Assay used: immunoSEQ multiplex PCR; TCRdb lists only in-frame clones, some missing. Of some 42,000 clones in the sample, over 65% were seen once. The material was CD4+ or CD8+ T cells sorted from blood, obtained in a trial of the OX40 agonist ivuxolimab. These receptors all come from an adult with an advanced solid tumor such as melanoma, head and neck, liver or kidney cancer. Each CDR3 is given without its conserved first and last residue. Fields, in order: V gene, CDR3 length, J gene, CDR3 protein.

V gene: TRBV7-2
CDR3 length: 13
J gene: TRBJ1-5
CDR3 protein: ASRGRTGGDQPQH

V gene: TRBV5-4
CDR3 length: 12
J gene: TRBJ2-2
CDR3 protein: ASSRRDVTGELF

V gene: TRBV5-4
CDR3 length: 14
J gene: TRBJ2-6
CDR3 protein: ASSLWLVDGANVLT

V gene: TRBV30
CDR3 length: 12
J gene: TRBJ1-6
CDR3 protein: AWTTGGYNSPLH

V gene: TRBV14
CDR3 length: 14
J gene: TRBJ2-3
CDR3 protein: ASSRRTGGGTDTQY

V gene: TRBV5-4
CDR3 length: 13
J gene: TRBJ2-3
CDR3 protein: ASSPGQGQTDTQY

V gene: TRBV29-1
CDR3 length: 10
J gene: TRBJ2-2
CDR3 protein: SVLAGTGELF

V gene: TRBV19
CDR3 length: 13
J gene: TRBJ1-2
CDR3 protein: ASSKGAPINYGYT

V gene: TRBV6-1
CDR3 length: 9
J gene: TRBJ2-3
CDR3 protein: ASSESDPQY

V gene: TRBV14
CDR3 length: 13
J gene: TRBJ2-7
CDR3 protein: ASSQDGFRADEQY

V gene: TRBV9
CDR3 length: 13
J gene: TRBJ2-5
CDR3 protein: ASSGEGMSQETQY

V gene: TRBV28
CDR3 length: 11
J gene: TRBJ2-7
CDR3 protein: ASSKRQGYEQY

V gene: TRBV27
CDR3 length: 13
J gene: TRBJ1-1
CDR3 protein: ASSTSQGGNTEAF

V gene: TRBV28
CDR3 length: 15
J gene: TRBJ2-3
CDR3 protein: ASSWAPLDWDTDTQY

V gene: TRBV4-2
CDR3 length: 18
J gene: TRBJ2-3
CDR3 protein: ASSPQGLAGGGGSTDTQY

V gene: TRBV19
CDR3 length: 11
J gene: TRBJ2-5
CDR3 protein: ASSQDRKETQY

V gene: TRBV6-6
CDR3 length: 12
J gene: TRBJ2-7
CDR3 protein: ASSHGGARYEQY

V gene: TRBV27
CDR3 length: 12
J gene: TRBJ2-5
CDR3 protein: ASSSQAPQETQY

V gene: TRBV18
CDR3 length: 11
J gene: TRBJ1-5
CDR3 protein: ASSPVGNQPQH

V gene: TRBV7-9
CDR3 length: 14
J gene: TRBJ2-4
CDR3 protein: ASSRRDDGSKNIQY

V gene: TRBV13
CDR3 length: 13
J gene: TRBJ1-2
CDR3 protein: ASSLGPTGLYGYT

V gene: TRBV14
CDR3 length: 11
J gene: TRBJ1-1
CDR3 protein: ASSVRGGTEAF

V gene: TRBV27
CDR3 length: 11
J gene: TRBJ1-2
CDR3 protein: ASRSDRAHGYT

V gene: TRBV7-6
CDR3 length: 14
J gene: TRBJ2-3
CDR3 protein: ASSTGLAGITDTQY

V gene: TRBV9
CDR3 length: 11
J gene: TRBJ2-1
CDR3 protein: ASSVTGAGEQF

V gene: TRBV28
CDR3 length: 11
J gene: TRBJ1-5
CDR3 protein: ASTSGLNQPQH

V gene: TRBV7-9
CDR3 length: 13
J gene: TRBJ1-1
CDR3 protein: ASSPRTGDDTEAF

V gene: TRBV6-5
CDR3 length: 12
J gene: TRBJ2-2
CDR3 protein: ASLGQGDTGELF

V gene: TRBV7-6
CDR3 length: 12
J gene: TRBJ2-5
CDR3 protein: ASSHWGGQETQY